This TCR beta chain was sequenced in a study of post-analysis software for immune sequencing data. Germline lookup yields CDR1 SGHRS and CDR2 YFSETQ. CDR3 size: 13 residues. cDNA libraries of TCR beta carried unique molecular identifiers. Out of about 0.9 to 11 million T cells, 470,000 or so cDNA molecules were generated. TCRdb re-called the PCR reads with MiXCR, one entry per CDR3 protein. The table records fewer than 700,000 distinct CDR3 sequences, 44% of them present only once. Study-wide results and caveats: Patients with multiple sclerosis recorded significantly lower normalized Chao1 diversity than controls, the study found. TRBV5-6, TRBV5-1 and TRBV20-1 were among a handful of TRBV segments more frequent in patients than controls.

This clonotype came up a few times. What it binds is unknown. An end of the junction differs from the germline gene, which may be a read error. The sample consisted of blood. V and J are TRBV5-1 and TRBJ1-2, with a possible D match to TRBD1 (5 bases). The origin of this receptor is a girl aged 10 to 17 with multiple sclerosis. CDR3 residues: CACSTDTQGPDTF. The CDR3 nucleotides read TGCGCCTGCAGCACGGACACCCAAGGGCCTGACACCTTC.